The entry below describes one T cell receptor (beta chain). Trimming removed 1 base from V and 10 bases from J; junction bases left unmatched: 8. The CDR3 is 14 amino acids. Germline V gene lookup returns CDR1 MNHNS and CDR2 SASEGT. This sample is part of a study of T cell responses to AZD1222 COVID-19 vaccine. Produced via immunoSEQ multiplex PCR; TCRdb's table is partial and in-frame only. The sample has some 130,000 clones, approximately 85% seen once. This sample comprised peripheral blood, obtained on day 0 of AZD1222 vaccination. The gene calls are TRBV6-1 and TRBJ1-1; TRBD1 agrees at 8 bases. The sequence was obtained from an adult in good health. CDR3 amino acids: CASSEDRDRSVAFF. The CDR3 DNA reads TGTGCCAGCAGTGAAGACAGGGACAGGTCCGTAGCTTTCTTT.